The 2 T cell receptor beta chains given below trace back to one sample, sequenced in a study of shared clonotypes between healthy human individuals. Sequencing used immunoSEQ multiplex PCR; TCRdb keeps in-frame clones, though not all of them. In the table there are under 850,000 clones, around 70% of which are singletons. The sequenced sample consisted of memory CD4+ T cells sorted from blood. Subset defined: CD45RA-negative fraction. The receptors were sampled from a woman in her twenties or thirties in good health.

V and J are TRBV27 and TRBJ2-2; TRBD1 matches at 10 bases. Germline assignment: CDR1 MNHEY and CDR2 SMNVEV (reference sequence). There are 17 residues in the CDR3. After removal of 10 bases from V and 0 bases from J, the junction contained 11 bases not matched to a gene. This CDR3 reads CATRDRGHLTNTGELFF. In nucleotides, the CDR3 is TGTGCCACCCGGGACAGGGGACACCTTACGAACACCGGGGAGCTGTTTTTT.

The V and J genes are TRBV9 and TRBJ2-7; D gene unclear. Germline CDR1 is SGDLS and CDR2 is YYNGEE. The CDR3 runs 15 residues. Trimming shortened V by 4 bases and J by 3 bases, and 17 bases separated the two germline ends. The CDR3 DNA reads as TGTGCCAGCAGCCCCCAAGGGTACAGCCTCTACGAGCAGTACTTC. Translating it yields CASSPQGYSLYEQYF. The complete variable domain, with remaining parts taken from reference TRBV9 and TRBJ2-7, reads DSGVTQTPKHLITATGQRVTLRCSPRSGDLSVYWYQQSLDQGLQFLIQYYNGEERAKGNILERFSAQQFPDLHSELNLSSLELGDSALYFCASSPQGYSLYEQYFGPGTRLTVT.